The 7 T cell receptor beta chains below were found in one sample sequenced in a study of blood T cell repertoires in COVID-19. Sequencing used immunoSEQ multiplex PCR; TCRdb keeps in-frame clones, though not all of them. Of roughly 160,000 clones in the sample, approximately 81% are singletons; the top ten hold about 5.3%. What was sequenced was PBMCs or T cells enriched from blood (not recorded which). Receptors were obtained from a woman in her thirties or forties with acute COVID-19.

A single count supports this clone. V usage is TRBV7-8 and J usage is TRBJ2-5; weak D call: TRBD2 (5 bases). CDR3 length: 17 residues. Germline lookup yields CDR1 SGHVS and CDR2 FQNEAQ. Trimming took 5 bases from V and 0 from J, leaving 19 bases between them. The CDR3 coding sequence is TGTGCCAGCAGCCTGGCGGAGGCCAGGTCATACCAAGAGACCCAGTACTTC. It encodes CASSLAEARSYQETQYF.

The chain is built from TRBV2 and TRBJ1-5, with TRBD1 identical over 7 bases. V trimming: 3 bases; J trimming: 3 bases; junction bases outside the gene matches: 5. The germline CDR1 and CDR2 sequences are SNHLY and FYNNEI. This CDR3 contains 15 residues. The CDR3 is CASSDKGAFNQPQHF. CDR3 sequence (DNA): TGTGCCAGCAGTGACAAGGGGGCGTTCAATCAGCCCCAGCATTTT.

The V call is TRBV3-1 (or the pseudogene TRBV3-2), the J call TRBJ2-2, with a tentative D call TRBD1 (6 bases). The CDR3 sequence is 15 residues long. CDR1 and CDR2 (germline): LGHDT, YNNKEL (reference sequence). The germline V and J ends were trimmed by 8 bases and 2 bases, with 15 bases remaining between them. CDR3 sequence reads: CASRLGAINTGELFF. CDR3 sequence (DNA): TGTGCCAGCCGCCTGGGGGCTATTAACACCGGGGAGCTGTTTTTT.

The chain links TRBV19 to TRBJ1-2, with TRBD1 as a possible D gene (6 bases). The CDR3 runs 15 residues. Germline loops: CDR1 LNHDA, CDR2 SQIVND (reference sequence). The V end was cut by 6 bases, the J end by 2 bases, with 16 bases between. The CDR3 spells CASSTTQGQNYGYTF. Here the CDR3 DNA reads TGTGCCAGTAGCACGACCCAAGGACAGAACTATGGCTACACCTTC.

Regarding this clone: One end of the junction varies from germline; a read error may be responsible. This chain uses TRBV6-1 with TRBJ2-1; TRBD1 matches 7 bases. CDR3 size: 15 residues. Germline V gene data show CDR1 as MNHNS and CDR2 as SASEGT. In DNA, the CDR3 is TGTGCCAGCGGTGACCGGGACAGCTCCTACAATGAGCAGTTCTTC. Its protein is CASGDRDSSYNEQFF.

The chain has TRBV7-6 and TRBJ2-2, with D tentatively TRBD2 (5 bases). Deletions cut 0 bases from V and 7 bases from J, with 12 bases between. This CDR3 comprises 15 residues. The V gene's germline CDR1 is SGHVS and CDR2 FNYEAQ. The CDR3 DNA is TGTGCCAGCAGCTTAGCGTTCCCAAGCGGCGGGGAGCTGTTTTTT. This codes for CASSLAFPSGGELFF.

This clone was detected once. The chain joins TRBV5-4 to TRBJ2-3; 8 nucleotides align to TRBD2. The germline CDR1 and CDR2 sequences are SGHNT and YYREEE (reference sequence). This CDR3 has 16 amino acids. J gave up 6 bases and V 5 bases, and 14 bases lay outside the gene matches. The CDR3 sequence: CASRPGGENGADTQYF. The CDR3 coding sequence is TGTGCCAGCAGGCCCGGGGGGGAAAATGGTGCGGATACGCAGTATTTT.